This TCR beta chain emerged from a study of early T cells in non-severe SARS-CoV-2 infection. Study-wide background: Bulk RNA from unsorted whole blood was sequenced; chains were unpaired. Whole-study findings and limits: VDJdb matching skewed toward anti-spike CD8 responses, missing private and CD4 specificities.

This clonotype was counted between two and nine times. Its antigen is not known. The CDR3 loop spans 14 amino acids. The V and J ends lost 3 bases and 9 bases, in that order; junction bases with no gene match: 7. Germline V gives CDR1 LGHDT, CDR2 YNNKEL (reference sequence). Each cDNA molecule carried a unique molecular identifier. TCRdb reanalysed the 5' RACE reads using MiXCR and keeps one entry per CDR3 protein. The repertoire holds 75,000 to 100,000 distinct CDR3 sequences, approximately 15% seen once, with around 5.8% in the top ten. The receptor was isolated from an adult who was a healthcare worker with PCR-confirmed SARS-CoV-2 infection or an uninfected control (not recorded which). The chain couples TRBV3-1 to TRBJ2-1; 8 bases are shared with TRBD2. The sample comprised whole blood. CDR3 sequence: CASSHLTTSVEQFF. The CDR3 DNA reads as TGTGCCAGCAGCCATCTAACGACTAGCGTTGAGCAGTTCTTC.